The T cell receptor (beta chain) described here comes from a study of HIV-infected patients and healthy controls. Study observations and caveats: The seeming recovery of the Gini index after therapy in HIV-infected patients vanished in size-matched data.

Whole blood was used without fractionation, so all unsorted peripheral T cells were included. Around 0.5 ug RNA was reverse transcribed with alpha and beta constant-region primers. Alpha and beta chain libraries were made separately by chain-specific third strand synthesis with multiplexing indices. TCRdb re-called the 5' RACE reads through MiXCR, storing one row per CDR3 protein. The sample lists around 7,800 distinct CDR3 sequences, 5% to 6.5% occurring once. This clonotype was counted ten times or more. The antigen remains unidentified. The sequencing here drew on blood, taken before antiretroviral therapy. This sequence was found in an adult with HIV infection.

DNA of the CDR3: TGCGCCAGCAGCCAAGATCCGAGACTAGCGGGGTGGGCTGGCAATGAGCAGTTCTTC. Its translation: CASSQDPRLAGWAGNEQFF. This chain joins TRBV4-1 and TRBJ2-1; TRBD2 agrees at 11 bases. With 0 bases clipped from V and 6 bases from J, the junction kept 13 bases outside the gene matches. Germline V gives CDR1 MGHRA, CDR2 YSYEKL. CDR3 length: 19 amino acids.